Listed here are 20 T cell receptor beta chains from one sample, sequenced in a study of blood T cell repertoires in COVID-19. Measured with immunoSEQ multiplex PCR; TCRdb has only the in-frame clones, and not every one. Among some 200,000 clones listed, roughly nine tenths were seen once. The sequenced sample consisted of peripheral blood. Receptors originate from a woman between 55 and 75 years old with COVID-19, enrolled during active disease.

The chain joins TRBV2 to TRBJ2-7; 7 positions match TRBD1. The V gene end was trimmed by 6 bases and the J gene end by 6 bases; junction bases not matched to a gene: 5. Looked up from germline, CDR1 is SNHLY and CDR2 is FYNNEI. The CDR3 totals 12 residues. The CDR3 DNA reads TGTGCCAGCAGCAGACAGGGACGCGAGCAGTACTTC. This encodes CASSRQGREQYF.

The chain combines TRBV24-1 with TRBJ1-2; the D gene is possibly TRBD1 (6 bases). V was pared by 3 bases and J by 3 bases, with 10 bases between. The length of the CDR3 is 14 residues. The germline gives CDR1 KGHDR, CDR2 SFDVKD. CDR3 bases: TGTGCCACCAGTGATGTCACAGGGCACTATGGCTACACCTTC. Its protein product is CATSDVTGHYGYTF.

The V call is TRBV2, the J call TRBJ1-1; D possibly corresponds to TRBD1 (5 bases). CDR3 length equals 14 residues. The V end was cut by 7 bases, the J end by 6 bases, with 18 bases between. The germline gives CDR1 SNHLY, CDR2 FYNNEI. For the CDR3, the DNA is TGTGCCAGCATTCTAATGGGGGGTACTGCTGAAGCTTTCTTT. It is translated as CASILMGGTAEAFF.

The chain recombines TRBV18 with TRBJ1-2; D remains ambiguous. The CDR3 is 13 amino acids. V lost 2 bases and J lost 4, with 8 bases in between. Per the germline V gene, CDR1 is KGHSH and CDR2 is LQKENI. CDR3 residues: CASSPGGLYGYTF. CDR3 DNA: TGTGCCAGCTCACCAGGCGGCCTCTATGGCTACACCTTC.

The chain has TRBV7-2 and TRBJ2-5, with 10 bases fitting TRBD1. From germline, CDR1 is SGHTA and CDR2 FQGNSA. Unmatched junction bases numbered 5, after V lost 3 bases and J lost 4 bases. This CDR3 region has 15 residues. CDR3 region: CASSLRDRGSETQYF. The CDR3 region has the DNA TGTGCCAGCAGCTTGCGGGACAGGGGATCAGAGACCCAGTACTTC. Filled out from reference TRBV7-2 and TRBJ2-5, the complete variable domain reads GAGVSQSPSNKVTEKGKDVELRCDPISGHTALYWYRQSLGQGLEFLIYFQGNSAPDKSGLPSDRFSAERTGGSVSTLTIQRTQQEDSAVYLCASSLRDRGSETQYFGPGTRLLVL.

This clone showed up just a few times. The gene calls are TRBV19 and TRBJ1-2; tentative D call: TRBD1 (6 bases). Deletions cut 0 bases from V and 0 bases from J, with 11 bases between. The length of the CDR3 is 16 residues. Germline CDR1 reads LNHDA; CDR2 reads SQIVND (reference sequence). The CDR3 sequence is CASSIEGTQANYGYTF. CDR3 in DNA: TGTGCCAGTAGTATAGAGGGGACACAAGCTAACTATGGCTACACCTTC.

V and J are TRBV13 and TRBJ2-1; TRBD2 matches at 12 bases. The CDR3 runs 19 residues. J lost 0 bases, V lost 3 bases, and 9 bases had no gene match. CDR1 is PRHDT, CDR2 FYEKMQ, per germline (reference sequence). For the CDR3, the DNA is TGTGCCAGCAGCTTGAGCCTAGCGGGAGGGGTGAGCTCCTACAATGAGCAGTTCTTC. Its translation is CASSLSLAGGVSSYNEQFF.

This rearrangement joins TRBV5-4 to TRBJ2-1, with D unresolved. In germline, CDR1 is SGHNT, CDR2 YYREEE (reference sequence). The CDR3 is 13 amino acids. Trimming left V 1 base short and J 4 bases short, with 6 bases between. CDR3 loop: CASSLIQYNEQFF. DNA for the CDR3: TGTGCCAGCAGCTTGATTCAGTACAATGAGCAGTTCTTC. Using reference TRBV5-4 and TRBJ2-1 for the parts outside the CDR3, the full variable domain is ETGVTQSPTHLIKTRGQQVTLRCSSQSGHNTVSWYQQALGQGPQFIFQYYREEENGRGNFPPRFSGLQFPNYSSELNVNALELDDSALYLCASSLIQYNEQFFGPGTRLTVL.

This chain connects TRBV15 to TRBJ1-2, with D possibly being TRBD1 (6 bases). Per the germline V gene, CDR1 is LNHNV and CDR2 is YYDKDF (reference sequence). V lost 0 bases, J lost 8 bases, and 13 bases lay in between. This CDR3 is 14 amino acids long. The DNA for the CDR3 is TGTGCCACCAGCAGAGATTCGGGGGGCCGGGGCTACACCTTC. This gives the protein CATSRDSGGRGYTF.

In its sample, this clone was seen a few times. The CDR3 DNA reads as TGTGCCTGGACCCGACTAGCGGGTTCCTACGAGCAGTACTTC. This encodes CAWTRLAGSYEQYF. The chain uses TRBV30 and TRBJ2-7, with 10 bases that match TRBD2. V lost 4 bases and J lost 1; bases outside the gene matches: 4. The CDR3 loop spans 14 amino acids. Germline V gene sequence: CDR1 GTSNPN, CDR2 SVGIG (reference sequence). Based on the CDR3 plus reference TRBV30 and TRBJ2-7, the full variable domain is SQTIHQWPATLVQPVGSPLSLECTVEGTSNPNLYWYRQAAGRGLQLLFYSVGIGQISSEVPQNLSASRPQDRQFILSSKKLLLSDSGFYLCAWTRLAGSYEQYFGPGTRLTVT.

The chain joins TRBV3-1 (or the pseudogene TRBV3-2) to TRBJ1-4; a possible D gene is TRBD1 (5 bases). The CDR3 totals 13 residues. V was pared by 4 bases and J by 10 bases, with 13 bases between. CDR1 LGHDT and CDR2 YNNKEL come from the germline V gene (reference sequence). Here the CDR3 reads CASSPPGRRKLFF. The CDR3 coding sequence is TGTGCCAGCAGCCCGCCAGGGCGCAGAAAACTGTTTTTT.

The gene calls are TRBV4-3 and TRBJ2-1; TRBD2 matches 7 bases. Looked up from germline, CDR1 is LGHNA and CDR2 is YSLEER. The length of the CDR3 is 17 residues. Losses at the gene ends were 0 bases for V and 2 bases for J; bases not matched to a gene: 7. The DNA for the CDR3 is TGCGCCAGCAGCCAAGATCGTAATAGCGGGCCCTACAATGAGCAGTTCTTC. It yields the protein CASSQDRNSGPYNEQFF.

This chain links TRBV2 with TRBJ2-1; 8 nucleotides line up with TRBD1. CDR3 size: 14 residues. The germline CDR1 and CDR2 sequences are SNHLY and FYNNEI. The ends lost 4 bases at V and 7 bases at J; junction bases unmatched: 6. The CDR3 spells CASSARDRFNEQFF. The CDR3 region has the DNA TGTGCCAGCAGTGCCCGGGACAGGTTTAATGAGCAGTTCTTC. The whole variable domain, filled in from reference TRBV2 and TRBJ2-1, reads EPEVTQTPSHQVTQMGQEVILRCVPISNHLYFYWYRQILGQKVEFLVSFYNNEISEKSEIFDDQFSVERPDGSNFTLKIRSTKLEDSAMYFCASSARDRFNEQFFGPGTRLTVL.

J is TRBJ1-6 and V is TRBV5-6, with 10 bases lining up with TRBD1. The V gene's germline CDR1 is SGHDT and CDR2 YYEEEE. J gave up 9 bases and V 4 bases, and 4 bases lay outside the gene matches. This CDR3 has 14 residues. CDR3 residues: CASSQTGGISPLHF. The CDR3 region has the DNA TGTGCCAGCAGCCAGACAGGGGGCATTTCACCCCTCCACTTT.

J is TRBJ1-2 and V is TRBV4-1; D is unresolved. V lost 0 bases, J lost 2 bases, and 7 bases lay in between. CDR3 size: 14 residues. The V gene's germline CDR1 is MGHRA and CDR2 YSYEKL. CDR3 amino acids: CASSQDTENYGYTF. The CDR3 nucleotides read TGCGCCAGCAGCCAAGATACAGAGAACTATGGCTACACCTTC.

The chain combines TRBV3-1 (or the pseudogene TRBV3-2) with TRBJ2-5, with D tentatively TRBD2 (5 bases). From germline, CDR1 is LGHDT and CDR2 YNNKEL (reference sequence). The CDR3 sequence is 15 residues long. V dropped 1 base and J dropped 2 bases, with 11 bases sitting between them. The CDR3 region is CASSQARALQETQYF. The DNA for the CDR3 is TGTGCCAGCAGCCAAGCGCGGGCCTTACAAGAGACCCAGTACTTC.

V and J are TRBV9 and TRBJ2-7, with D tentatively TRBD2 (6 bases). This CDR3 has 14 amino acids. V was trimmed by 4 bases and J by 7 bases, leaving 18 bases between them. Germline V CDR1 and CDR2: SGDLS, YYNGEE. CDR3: CASSSRDSRREQYF. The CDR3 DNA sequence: TGTGCCAGCAGCTCAAGGGACTCTCGCCGTGAGCAGTACTTC.

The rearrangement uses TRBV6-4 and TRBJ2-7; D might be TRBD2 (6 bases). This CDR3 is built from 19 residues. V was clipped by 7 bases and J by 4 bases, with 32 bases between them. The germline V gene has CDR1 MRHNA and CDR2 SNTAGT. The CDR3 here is CASTAFRRLGGIPDYEQYF. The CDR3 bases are TGTGCCAGCACTGCATTCCGCCGACTGGGCGGGATCCCTGATTACGAGCAGTACTTC.

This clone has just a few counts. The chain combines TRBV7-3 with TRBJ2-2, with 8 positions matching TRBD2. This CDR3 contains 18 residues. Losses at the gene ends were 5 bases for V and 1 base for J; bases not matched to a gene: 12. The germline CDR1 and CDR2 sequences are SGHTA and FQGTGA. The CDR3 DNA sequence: TGTGCCAGCAGCACCACCGGGACTAGGCTCATGAACACCGGGGAGCTGTTTTTT. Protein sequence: CASSTTGTRLMNTGELFF.

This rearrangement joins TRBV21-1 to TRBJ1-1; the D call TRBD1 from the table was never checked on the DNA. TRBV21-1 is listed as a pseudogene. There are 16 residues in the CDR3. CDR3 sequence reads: CASRNPTTGPNTEAFF. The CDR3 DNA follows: TGTGCCAGCCGCAATCCTACCACAGGGCCGAACACTGAAGCTTTCTTT.